The T cell receptor (beta chain) under discussion was sequenced for a study of cytomegalovirus exposure and HLA in healthy donors. Findings and caveats of the study: HLA alleles showed associations with around 15,000 TCR beta sequences in a later analysis, at a 0.05 false discovery rate.

As concerns this clone: Its antigen remains unknown.

The CDR3 extends over 17 amino acids. V dropped 7 bases and J dropped 0 bases, with 19 bases sitting between them. Germline loops: CDR1 LNHDA, CDR2 SQIVND (reference sequence). The primer mix had 60 Vbeta and 13 Jbeta primers. Only in-frame clones appear in the TCRdb table, and some are missing; sequencing was by immunoSEQ multiplex PCR. This table holds roughly 44,000 clones, over 70% found once. The specimen was PBMCs. V and J are TRBV19 and TRBJ1-3, with D possibly matching TRBD1 (5 bases). This TCR derives from a man aged 50 to 59 in good health and CMV-seronegative. The CDR3 sequence: CASTPPGIPSSGNTIYF. The CDR3 nucleotides read TGTGCCAGTACCCCGCCAGGGATCCCAAGCTCTGGAAACACCATATATTTT.